This T cell receptor (beta chain) is drawn from a study of CD8+ T cells in alopecia areata. Study results and limitations: It was observed that many expanded lesional clones persisted in scalp and blood during tofacitinib. Affected lesional scalp, above all in alopecia totalis/universalis, was more clonal than normal scalp.

As for this clone: Its cognate antigen is unknown.

RNA extraction and reverse transcription yielded cDNA as sequencing template. Assay used: immunoSEQ multiplex PCR; TCRdb lists only in-frame clones, some missing. The table includes roughly 180,000 clones, around 56% detected once. The treatment: oral pan-JAK inhibitor, 5-10 mg twice daily. This CDR3 region has 16 residues. Germline loops: CDR1 LNHNV, CDR2 YYDKDF (reference sequence). V was pared by 0 bases and J by 2 bases, with 11 bases between. The material sequenced was CD4+ T cells sorted from blood, taken at week 4, from a patient treated with tofacitinib. The genes are TRBV15 and TRBJ1-5; tentative D call: TRBD1 (6 bases). This clonotype was obtained from a human donor with alopecia areata. Written as DNA, the CDR3 is TGTGCCACCAGCAGAGATGTGGGGGGCGGCAATCAGCCCCAGCATTTT. Its translation: CATSRDVGGGNQPQHF.